The rows below give T cell receptor beta chains drawn from one sample of a study of identical twins. Via MiXCR, TCRdb re-called the 5' RACE reads, giving one row per CDR3 protein. There are 700,000 or so distinct CDR3 sequences in the sample; approximately 21% occur only once, and around 4.5% lies in the top ten. This sample was also put to use in a study of T cells expressing NK-cell markers.

What was sequenced was PBMCs. These receptors all come from a woman aged 18-29 years in good health. Each CDR3 is given without its conserved first and last residue. Fields, in order: V gene, J gene, CDR3 protein.

>TRBV20-1|TRBJ2-1
SAPLGGLNEQF
>TRBV5-1|TRBJ1-2
ASSAGQNNYGYT
>TRBV10-1|TRBJ2-7
ASSEQYGEQY
>TRBV5-1|TRBJ2-7
ASSLVTGGSHYEQY
>TRBV11-1|TRBJ2-2
ASSPRTGRVPGELF
>TRBV10-3|TRBJ2-3
AISPTLGADTQY
>TRBV5-1|TRBJ1-2
ASTKDPGNYGYT
>TRBV7-9|TRBJ1-2
ASSLAAPYGYT
>TRBV10-3|TRBJ2-1
AISEWEYNEQF
>TRBV12-5|TRBJ2-1
ASGLVRDEQF
>TRBV2|TRBJ2-5
ASSDWQTQY
>TRBV7-6|TRBJ1-2
ASSSSRAPYGYT
>TRBV7-9|TRBJ2-2
ASSFSGTSGTGELF
>TRBV29-1|TRBJ2-2
SVGGSGTNTGELF
>TRBV12-3/TRBV12-4|TRBJ2-2
ASSRDRADTGELF
>TRBV24-1|TRBJ2-3
ATSDSGTQY
>TRBV10-3|TRBJ1-6
AISPGRDNSPLH
>TRBV7-8|TRBJ2-7
ASSLSGGRYEQY
>TRBV11-2|TRBJ2-7
ASSKPGRDSYEQY
>TRBV29-1|TRBJ2-7
SPEIYEQY
>TRBV6-6|TRBJ1-1
ASSYLDTEAF
>TRBV12-3/TRBV12-4|TRBJ2-7
ASTLDRAYEQY
>TRBV20-1|TRBJ2-2
SARVGGGARGELF
>TRBV29-1|TRBJ1-1
SVGARFSTEAF
>TRBV12-3/TRBV12-4|TRBJ2-6
ASSFGVAGASVLT
>TRBV11-2|TRBJ2-7
ASSLYRGNEQY
>TRBV27|TRBJ2-5
ASSRWGGSQETQY
>TRBV29-1|TRBJ2-3
SGGQRGAGDTQY
>TRBV2|TRBJ2-3
ASSSQRLSGDTQY
>TRBV7-2|TRBJ2-1
ASGVSGIKQF
>TRBV2|TRBJ1-6
ASSLRQALGKGSPLH
>TRBV18|TRBJ1-2
ASSPDSPYGYT
>TRBV9|TRBJ2-2
ASSPPQGFHTGELF
>TRBV20-1|TRBJ2-5
SARMGQETQY
>TRBV4-3|TRBJ2-3
ASSQDLWHVRGGSTDTQY
>TRBV3-1|TRBJ2-1
ASSQSVGNDEQF
>TRBV5-6|TRBJ2-1
ASLGLATYNEQF
>TRBV12-3/TRBV12-4|TRBJ2-3
ASRPLSTDTQY
>TRBV12-3/TRBV12-4|TRBJ2-7
ASSPGLAGGNEQY
>TRBV20-1|TRBJ2-5
SARRGTVEETQY
>TRBV12-3/TRBV12-4|TRBJ2-1
ASRSGPNEQF
>TRBV29-1|TRBJ1-1
SVKGTVIEAF
>TRBV2|TRBJ2-7
ASSGDRYSYEQY
>TRBV20-1|TRBJ2-7
SADYGGVEY
>TRBV5-1|TRBJ1-1
ASSHTGGRSRNTEAF
>TRBV10-3|TRBJ2-1
AISESGVYNEQF
>TRBV10-3|TRBJ2-5
AISESSDRGETQY
>TRBV7-8|TRBJ2-7
ASRRRGTGGAMWAYEQY
>TRBV7-2|TRBJ2-1
ASSWGGGYEQF
>TRBV5-1|TRBJ1-2
ASSLVDRANYGYT
>TRBV12-3/TRBV12-4|TRBJ1-3
ASFIGNTIY
>TRBV5-1|TRBJ1-1
ASSPQLPVGEAF
>TRBV7-2|TRBJ2-3
ASSLVGHAGDTQY
>TRBV29-1|TRBJ2-7
SVRGSGEQY
>TRBV20-1|TRBJ2-3
SARDHPPRGGY
>TRBV5-1|TRBJ1-1
ASSLYPRDSSHEAF
>TRBV10-3|TRBJ2-3
AMRTSGEVDTQY
>TRBV20-1|TRBJ2-3
SATPPAGATDTQY
>TRBV6-1|TRBJ2-1
ASSASGRALNEQF
>TRBV5-8|TRBJ2-7
ASSSGTSGGLWY